Each of the 3 T cell receptor beta chains below was sequenced from the same sample in a study of shared clonotypes between healthy human individuals. TCRdb's copy holds only in-frame clones and misses some; the assay was immunoSEQ multiplex PCR. Among a few million clones listed, roughly 93% were seen once. Source material: naive CD4+ T cells from PBMCs. Subset in this sample: CD45RA+ positively selected. The source is a man aged 18 to 35 in good health. Some clones in this sample may be carry-over from other donors' samples.

The chain recombines TRBV18 with TRBJ2-2; 11 bases align to TRBD2. Trimming cost V 5 bases and J 8 bases; bases outside gene matches: 10. CDR1 and CDR2 from the germline V gene are KGHSH and LQKENI. This CDR3 region has 16 residues. In DNA form, the CDR3 reads TGTGCCAGCTCAACTTTACTAGCGGGAGCGGAGGGGGAGCTGTTTTTT. Translating gives CASSTLLAGAEGELFF.

V is TRBV9 and J is TRBJ1-1, with TRBD1 as a possible D gene (6 bases). The CDR3 runs to 15 residues. Germline CDR1 SGDLS, CDR2 YYNGEE. V was clipped by 0 bases and J by 2 bases, with 11 bases between them. The DNA of the CDR3 is TGTGCCAGCAGCGTAGGTGGGGGGCGTAACACTGAAGCTTTCTTT. This encodes CASSVGGGRNTEAFF.

The chain employs TRBV5-6 and TRBJ2-3; 8 bases are shared with TRBD1. With V trimmed by 0 bases and J by 6 bases, 6 bases remained unmatched. The germline CDR1 and CDR2 sequences are SGHDT and YYEEEE. The CDR3 spans 15 residues. In DNA form, the CDR3 reads TGTGCCAGCAGCTTGGAGCAGGGGGCGCCGGATACGCAGTATTTT. Encoded protein: CASSLEQGAPDTQYF.